What follows are 6 T cell receptor beta chains derived from one specimen sequenced in a study of identical twins listed by TCRdb under 2016. Receptor amplification or capture employed 5' RACE. Sequencing was performed on an Illumina HiSeq 2000. The raw public data were reprocessed by TCRdb itself: fastp quality trimming at Q25, MiXCR clonotype calling, in-frame beta chains only. CDR3 protein sequences are deduplicated, and each keeps its most common genes and DNA. The sample table lists roughly 350,000 distinct CDR3 sequences, roughly 10% of them with a count of one. The ten largest clones represent 8.5% to 10% of the sample. Sequencing used naive T cells sorted from blood. The label giving this sample's cell subset or site can be read as: cells isolated with a human naive T-cell isolation kit. These receptors were obtained from a woman between 45 and 65 years old in good health.

The sample holds a few counts of this clonotype. The rearrangement joins TRBV12-3 or TRBV12-4 to TRBJ1-2; TRBD1 matches at 9 bases. This CDR3 is 15 amino acids long. V gave up 6 bases and J gave up 7 bases; unmatched junction bases: 12. CDR3 nucleotide sequence: TGTGCCAGCAGGGATACAGGGGGCGTCTGGGGTGGCTACACCTTC. Its protein product is CASRDTGGVWGGYTF.

This chain uses TRBV11-3 with TRBJ2-1; perhaps TRBD2 as D (6 bases). V lost 4 bases to trimming and J lost 1 base, with 14 bases between them. The V gene's germline CDR1 is SGHNT and CDR2 YENEEA. The CDR3 spans 16 residues. The CDR3 protein is CASSSYGTPSYNEQFF. The CDR3 bases are TGTGCCAGCAGCTCTTACGGGACTCCGTCCTACAATGAGCAGTTCTTC.

Ten or more counts support this clonotype. The genes are TRBV28 and TRBJ2-5, with D unclear. V shed 5 bases and J shed 6 bases, with 4 bases lying between them. The germline V gene encodes CDR1 MDHEN and CDR2 SYDVKM. CDR3 length: 10 amino acids. The CDR3 coding sequence is TGTGCCAGCAGTAGCCAGACCCAGTACTTC. Translation: CASSSQTQYF.

This clonotype came up many times. The chain joins TRBV4-1 to TRBJ2-2, with 8 bases lining up with TRBD1. The CDR3 is made up of 17 amino acids. In germline, CDR1 is MGHRA, CDR2 YSYEKL. J lost 4 bases, V lost 1 base, and 8 bases had no gene match. CDR3: CASSQVGQGRGTGELFF. Here the CDR3 DNA reads TGCGCCAGCAGCCAAGTCGGACAGGGTCGAGGCACCGGGGAGCTGTTTTTT.

This clonotype was seen only a few times. The rearrangement links TRBV4-1 to TRBJ2-1; D is perhaps TRBD1 (5 bases). The germline V gene encodes CDR1 MGHRA and CDR2 YSYEKL. V was trimmed by 3 bases and J by 7 bases, leaving 16 bases between them. There are 15 residues in the CDR3. The DNA for the CDR3 is TGCGCCAGCAGCCAGGGATCAGGGATTTTGAATGAGCAGTTCTTC. It is translated as CASSQGSGILNEQFF.

The table lists this clonotype with many counts. V gene TRBV12-3 or TRBV12-4 combines with J gene TRBJ2-2; D may match TRBD1 or TRBD2 (5 bases each). This CDR3 has 14 residues. With 3 bases removed from V and 5 bases from J, the gap between germline ends came to 10 bases. The CDR3 reads CASSLIGETGELFF. Written as DNA, the CDR3 is TGTGCCAGCAGTTTGATAGGGGAGACCGGGGAGCTGTTTTTT.